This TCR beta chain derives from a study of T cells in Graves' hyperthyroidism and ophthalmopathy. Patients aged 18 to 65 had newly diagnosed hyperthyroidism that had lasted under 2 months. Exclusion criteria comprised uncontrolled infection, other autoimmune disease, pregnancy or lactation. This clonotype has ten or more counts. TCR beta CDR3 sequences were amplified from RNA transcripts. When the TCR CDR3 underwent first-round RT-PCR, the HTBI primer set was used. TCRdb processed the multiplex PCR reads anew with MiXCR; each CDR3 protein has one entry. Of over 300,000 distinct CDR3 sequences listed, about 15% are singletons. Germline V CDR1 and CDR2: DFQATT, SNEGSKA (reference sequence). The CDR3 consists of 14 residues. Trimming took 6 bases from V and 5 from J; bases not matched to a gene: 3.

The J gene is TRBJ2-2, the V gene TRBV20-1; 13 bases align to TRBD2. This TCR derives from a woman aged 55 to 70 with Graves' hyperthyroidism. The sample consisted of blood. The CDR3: CSARGLAGTGELFF. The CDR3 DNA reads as TGCAGTGCCCGGGGACTAGCGGGGACCGGGGAGCTGTTTTTT.